This record concerns one T cell receptor (beta chain) sequence. Its matching antigen is unknown. This specimen comes from a study of CD4 T cells in relation to SARS-CoV-2 and coronaviruses. As for the study in general: ViraFEST: approximately eleven-day antigen culture of PBMCs, then TCR beta CDR3 sequencing. Study results and limitations: The cross-reactivity analysis covered only spike protein, not other viral proteins. Crossreactive clones expanded significantly less to SARS-CoV-2 than monoreactive clones.

Profiled with immunoSEQ multiplex PCR; TCRdb holds only in-frame clones, not every one. This sample has some 30,000 clones; over 60% occur once, and the top ten carry 20%. CD4+ T cells from unexposed donors were obtained before the COVID-19 pandemic (2011-2018). Isolation of CD4+ T cells took place after less than 11 days in culture. Testing used SARS-CoV-2 S/N and four cold-coronavirus spikes on unexposed-donor CD4+ T cells, cells permitting. Germline V gene sequence: CDR1 MNHEY, CDR2 SVGEGT. V was clipped by 5 bases and J by 14 bases, with 18 bases between them. The CDR3 length is 12 residues. The chain couples TRBV6-2 or TRBV6-3 to TRBJ1-2; possibly TRBD1 for D (6 bases). The receptor's source is a human donor in good health. Material for sequencing was CD4+ T cells from PBMCs, cultured in vitro. This chain's CDR3 is CASSGLRTASTF. The CDR3 nucleotides read TGTGCCAGCAGTGGGCTCAGGACAGCTAGTACCTTC.